One sample yielded the 32 T cell receptor beta chains listed below, sequenced in a study of T cells in Graves' hyperthyroidism and ophthalmopathy. Amplified TCR beta CDR3 regions derived from RNA transcripts. Carried out on the TCR CDR3, a first-round RT-PCR used the HTBI primer set. TCRdb used MiXCR to reprocess the multiplex PCR reads, holding one entry per CDR3 protein. In the table there are hundreds of thousands of distinct CDR3 sequences, approximately 14% of which are singletons. Specimen: blood. The source is a woman aged 18-29 years with Graves' hyperthyroidism.

This clonotype was seen a handful of times. The rearrangement links TRBV7-9 to TRBJ1-6, with D maybe TRBD1 (5 bases). V was pared by 4 bases and J by 9 bases, with 16 bases between. There are 15 residues in the CDR3. From germline, CDR1 is SEHNR and CDR2 FQNEAQ (reference sequence). The CDR3 nucleotides are TGTGCCAGCAGCTCCAGCGGGACCTCTGCTTCACCCCTCCACTTT. Amino acid sequence: CASSSSGTSASPLHF.

This clonotype was observed many times. The genes are TRBV6-5 and TRBJ1-5; D is ambiguous. The CDR3 extends over 14 amino acids. Germline loops: CDR1 MNHEY, CDR2 SVGAGI. Trimming pared 2 bases from V and 8 bases from J, leaving 13 bases between. This CDR3 reads CASSYVEGREPQHF. The CDR3 DNA reads as TGTGCCAGCAGTTACGTGGAGGGAAGGGAGCCCCAGCATTTT.

This clonotype was seen only a few times. The chain uses TRBV6-2 or TRBV6-3 and TRBJ1-2; D perhaps matches TRBD1 (5 bases). CDR3 length: 12 residues. V was trimmed by 4 bases and J by 5 bases, leaving 8 bases between them. Germline assignment: CDR1 MNHEY and CDR2 SVGEGT. CDR3 loop: CASSSWTYGYTF. CDR3 sequence (DNA): TGTGCCAGCAGTTCCTGGACATATGGCTACACCTTC.

This chain links TRBV20-1 with TRBJ2-3, with 8 nucleotides matching TRBD2. CDR1 is DFQATT and CDR2 is SNEGSKA in the germline V gene (reference sequence). There are 15 residues in the CDR3. V lost 3 bases to trimming and J lost 5 bases; unmatched junction nucleotides: 10. The CDR3 coding sequence is TGCAGTGCTAGCAATATCGGGGGGGCCGGAGATACGCAGTATTTT. As protein: CSASNIGGAGDTQYF.

In this sample, this clonotype turned up once. The CDR3, as DNA: TGCGCCAGCAGCTTGGGATTAGGACGATCGGAGCAGTACTTC. Residues: CASSLGLGRSEQYF. The chain carries TRBV5-1 and TRBJ2-7; no clear D gene. CDR1 is SGHRS and CDR2 is YFSETQ in the germline V gene. The V end was cut by 0 bases, the J end by 7 bases, with 14 bases between. The CDR3 has 14 residues.

This clonotype was picked up a small number of times. The chain recombines TRBV10-2 with TRBJ2-5, with D perhaps matching TRBD2 (6 bases). This CDR3 region has 16 residues. Germline V gives CDR1 WSHSY, CDR2 SAAADI. With 4 bases removed from V and 7 bases from J, the gap between germline ends came to 22 bases. The CDR3, as DNA: TGCGCCAGCAGTGCTTTCAGGGACTTTCGGTGGGGGACCCAGTACTTC. Residues: CASSAFRDFRWGTQYF.

Turning to this clonotype: A much larger clonotype is one base distant, so this may be a read error. This chain uses TRBV14 with TRBJ1-6; D ambiguous. CDR1 is SGHDN and CDR2 is FVKESK in the germline V gene. This CDR3 region has 12 residues. CDR3 DNA: TGTGCCAGCGCGGACTATAATTCACCCCCCCACTTT. Encoded protein: CASADYNSPPHF.

This clonotype was seen repeatedly, ten times or more. The rearrangement uses TRBV30 and TRBJ1-3; D is uncertain. V was cut by 1 base and J by 1 base, with 5 bases left in between. CDR1 is GTSNPN and CDR2 is SVGIG in the germline V gene (reference sequence). The CDR3 totals 13 residues. The CDR3 DNA is TGTGCCTGGAGTGGGGGTTCTGGAAACACCATATATTTT. Translating gives CAWSGGSGNTIYF.

This clonotype was seen at least ten times. The chain links TRBV20-1 to TRBJ1-2; possibly TRBD1 for D (5 bases). CDR1 is DFQATT, CDR2 SNEGSKA, per germline (reference sequence). Between the trimmed V and J ends, which lost 3 bases and 8 bases, there was a span of 16 bases. The CDR3 totals 13 residues. The CDR3 sequence: CSASSGDPWGYTF. CDR3 bases: TGCAGTGCTAGCTCTGGGGACCCGTGGGGCTACACCTTC.

This clonotype has only a few counts. The rearrangement links TRBV3-1 to TRBJ2-4; D is perhaps TRBD2 (5 bases). Between the trimmed V and J ends, which lost 3 bases and 2 bases, there was a span of 11 bases. CDR3 length equals 15 residues. CDR1 and CDR2 from the germline V gene are LGHDT and YNNKEL (reference sequence). CDR3 region: CASSHMTGTKNIQYF. The CDR3 region has the DNA TGTGCCAGCAGCCACATGACGGGAACCAAAAACATTCAGTACTTC.

In this sample, this clonotype turned up many times. The V gene is TRBV10-2, the J gene TRBJ2-3, with a possible D match to TRBD2 (6 bases). V was shortened by 7 bases and J by 2 bases, with 13 bases between the two germline ends. CDR1 is WSHSY, CDR2 SAAADI, per germline. The CDR3 extends over 14 amino acids. The CDR3 DNA reads as TGCGCCAGCATGGGGGGACTTACCACAGATACGCAGTATTTT. Translated, it gives CASMGGLTTDTQYF.

This clonotype has ten or more counts. The rearrangement links TRBV2 to TRBJ2-2; TRBD2 matches 8 bases. Germline V gives CDR1 SNHLY, CDR2 FYNNEI. The CDR3 runs to 15 residues. Trimming cost V 5 bases and J 4 bases; bases outside gene matches: 6. CDR3 sequence: CASSWSGSRTGELFF. The CDR3 nucleotides are TGTGCCAGCAGTTGGAGCGGGAGTCGCACCGGGGAGCTGTTTTTT.

This clonotype was observed a handful of times. J is TRBJ2-7 and V is TRBV19; TRBD1 matches 9 bases. Looked up from germline, CDR1 is LNHDA and CDR2 is SQIVND (reference sequence). This CDR3 comprises 15 residues. V lost 5 bases, J lost 4 bases, and 9 bases stayed unmatched. The CDR3 DNA reads as TGTGCCAGTAGTGCGGGCGACAGGGGGTCTTACGAGCAGTACTTC. It encodes CASSAGDRGSYEQYF.

The genes are TRBV4-1 and TRBJ2-1; TRBD2 matches at 9 bases. This CDR3 comprises 21 residues. Looked up from germline, CDR1 is MGHRA and CDR2 is YSYEKL. Trimming cost V 1 base and J 4 bases; bases outside gene matches: 20. Written as DNA, the CDR3 is TGCGCCAGCAGCCAAGTTTGGAAGCTAGCGGGAATCGTCCCCTCTTACAATGAGCAGTTCTTC. Its protein is CASSQVWKLAGIVPSYNEQFF.

This clonotype occurred many times. The chain recombines TRBV6-5 with TRBJ1-3; no definite D call. This CDR3 region has 15 residues. Between the trimmed V and J ends, which lost 2 bases and 0 bases, there was a span of 8 bases. Germline lookup yields CDR1 MNHEY and CDR2 SVGAGI. The CDR3 protein is CASSYAQDSGNTIYF. In DNA form, the CDR3 reads TGTGCCAGCAGTTACGCCCAGGACTCTGGAAACACCATATATTTT.

The sample holds many counts of this clonotype. The V gene is TRBV28, the J gene TRBJ2-1; a weak D match, TRBD2 (5 bases). Germline CDR1 reads MDHEN; CDR2 reads SYDVKM. The V end was cut by 2 bases, the J end by 7 bases, with 15 bases between. The CDR3 is made up of 15 amino acids. The CDR3, as DNA: TGTGCCAGCAGTTTACCCGTAGGACTTAGGAATGAGCAGTTCTTC. Translating gives CASSLPVGLRNEQFF.

At least ten counts were recorded for this clonotype. The chain joins TRBV7-9 to TRBJ2-1; D possibly uses TRBD1 or TRBD2 (6 bases each). V was cut by 1 base and J by 5 bases, with 12 bases left in between. The germline gives CDR1 SEHNR, CDR2 FQNEAQ (reference sequence). The CDR3 extends over 15 amino acids. This CDR3 is CASSLGTGAHNEQFF. As DNA, the CDR3 is TGTGCCAGCAGCTTAGGGACGGGGGCTCACAATGAGCAGTTCTTC.

In this sample, this clonotype turned up many times. This chain links TRBV7-8 with TRBJ1-5; 8 bases are a match to TRBD1. The CDR3 has 16 residues. V dropped 2 bases and J dropped 6; count of bases not matched to a gene: 9. Germline V gives CDR1 SGHVS, CDR2 FQNEAQ. The CDR3 is CASSLRPSGGFQPQHF. In DNA, the CDR3 is TGTGCCAGCAGCTTAAGACCCTCAGGGGGCTTTCAGCCCCAGCATTTT.

The rearrangement links TRBV2 to TRBJ2-1; 8 positions match TRBD1. This CDR3 has 15 residues. CDR1 is SNHLY and CDR2 is FYNNEI in the germline V gene. V lost 6 bases and J lost 4; bases outside the gene matches: 8. CDR3 bases: TGTGCCAGCAGCTCGCCGGGACAGGAATACAATGAGCAGTTCTTC. It yields the protein CASSSPGQEYNEQFF.

This clonotype was seen repeatedly, ten times or more. The V and J genes are TRBV15 and TRBJ2-7; D gene uncertain. The CDR3 runs to 16 residues. V was cut by 1 base and J by 0 bases, with 13 bases left in between. Germline V lookup: CDR1 LNHNV, CDR2 YYDKDF (reference sequence). CDR3 nucleotide sequence: TGTGCCACCAGCAGAGGAGGTGACGTGGGCTCCTACGAGCAGTACTTC. It yields the protein CATSRGGDVGSYEQYF.

This clonotype was seen many times. The chain couples TRBV12-3 or TRBV12-4 to TRBJ1-3, with D unclear. CDR3 length equals 15 residues. V was clipped by 6 bases and J by 0 bases, with 12 bases between them. CDR3 in amino acids: CASRRTVSSGNTIYF. The CDR3 region has the DNA TGTGCCAGCAGGCGGACGGTCTCCTCTGGAAACACCATATATTTT.

This clonotype was picked up a small number of times. Here the CDR3 reads CASSLQGMNTEAFF. CDR3 bases: TGTGCCAGCTCACTACAGGGGATGAACACTGAAGCTTTCTTT. The chain employs TRBV18 and TRBJ1-1; 7 nucleotides agree with TRBD1. Germline values: CDR1 KGHSH, CDR2 LQKENI. V shed 4 bases, J shed 0 bases, and the junction held 2 bases outside the gene matches. This CDR3 is built from 14 residues.

By sample fraction, this clonotype is large. This chain uses TRBV13 with TRBJ1-5; no clear D gene. This CDR3 comprises 13 residues. Trimming shortened V by 0 bases and J by 6 bases, and 6 bases separated the two germline ends. In germline, CDR1 is PRHDT, CDR2 FYEKMQ (reference sequence). The CDR3 DNA sequence: TGTGCCAGCAGCTTAGGGGACCTTCAGCCCCAGCATTTT. It translates to CASSLGDLQPQHF.

This clonotype was detected many times. V and J are TRBV11-2 and TRBJ2-4, with D tentatively TRBD2 (6 bases). Trimming left V 5 bases short and J 4 bases short, with 12 bases between. Looked up from germline, CDR1 is SGHAT and CDR2 is FQNNGV. This CDR3 contains 14 residues. In nucleotides, the CDR3 is TGTGCCAGCAGCCCAGGGACTCGTAAAAACATTCAGTACTTC. Amino acids: CASSPGTRKNIQYF.

This clonotype was observed at least ten times. The chain uses TRBV3-1 and TRBJ2-1, with TRBD2 as a possible D gene (6 bases). Trimming left V 4 bases short and J 13 bases short, with 17 bases between. Germline V CDR1 and CDR2: LGHDT, YNNKEL (reference sequence). The CDR3 contains 13 residues. CDR3 in DNA: TGTGCCAGCAGCCTCAACGGGGAGGAATCTCAGTTCTTC. It is translated as CASSLNGEESQFF.

V is TRBV9 and J is TRBJ1-3; D not certain. CDR3 size: 16 residues. CDR1 and CDR2 (germline): SGDLS, YYNGEE. V lost 0 bases and J 2 bases, leaving 12 bases between the germline ends. This chain's CDR3 is CASSVELGGTGNTIYF. CDR3 coding DNA: TGTGCCAGCAGCGTAGAGTTGGGAGGGACTGGAAACACCATATATTTT.

The chain couples TRBV13 to TRBJ1-1, with a tentative D call TRBD1 (6 bases). The germline V and J ends were trimmed by 5 bases and 3 bases, with 22 bases remaining between them. This CDR3 is 17 amino acids long. CDR1 and CDR2 (germline): PRHDT, FYEKMQ (reference sequence). CDR3: CASSPAGGASGYTEAFF. As DNA, the CDR3 is TGTGCCAGCAGCCCTGCGGGGGGCGCGAGTGGCTACACTGAAGCTTTCTTT.

This chain connects TRBV7-8 to TRBJ1-3, with D unresolved. The ends were cut back, 8 bases at V and 0 bases at J, with 14 bases in the middle. Germline values: CDR1 SGHVS, CDR2 FQNEAQ. This CDR3 comprises 15 residues. In DNA form, the CDR3 reads TGTGCCAGCGCCCCCTATCCCGGCTCTGGAAACACCATATATTTT. The encoded protein is CASAPYPGSGNTIYF.

This clonotype was observed many times. The chain is built from TRBV12-3 or TRBV12-4 and TRBJ2-3; 8 bases are shared with TRBD2. The CDR3 consists of 13 residues. V was clipped by 8 bases and J by 0 bases; unmatched bases: 1. CDR3 coding DNA: TGTGCCAGCGCGGGAGGCAGCACAGATACGCAGTATTTT. Its translation: CASAGGSTDTQYF.

This clonotype showed up many times. The chain joins TRBV5-6 to TRBJ1-1, with unresolved D. V was clipped by 2 bases and J by 1 base, with 6 bases between them. CDR3 length: 13 residues. Germline CDR1 SGHDT, CDR2 YYEEEE. CDR3 protein: CASSLMPNTEAFF. The DNA of the CDR3 is TGTGCCAGCAGCTTAATGCCGAACACTGAAGCTTTCTTT.

The CDR3 nucleotides are TGTGCCAGCAGCTTAGTGGGGACGGGCGGGGAGCTGTTTTTT. Amino acids: CASSLVGTGGELFF. V gene TRBV7-3 combines with J gene TRBJ2-2; D could derive from TRBD1 or TRBD2 (5 bases each). Germline-derived CDR1 and CDR2 are SGHTA and FQGTGA. V was pared by 2 bases and J by 7 bases, with 11 bases between. This CDR3 comprises 14 residues.

This clonotype has at least ten counts. The V gene is TRBV6-1, the J gene TRBJ1-6, with no clear D. V was trimmed by 6 bases and J by 12 bases, leaving 15 bases between them. From germline, CDR1 is MNHNS and CDR2 SASEGT. The CDR3 has 13 amino acids. The CDR3 sequence is CASSALLDLPLHF. The CDR3 coding sequence is TGTGCCAGCAGCGCACTCTTGGACTTACCCCTCCACTTT.